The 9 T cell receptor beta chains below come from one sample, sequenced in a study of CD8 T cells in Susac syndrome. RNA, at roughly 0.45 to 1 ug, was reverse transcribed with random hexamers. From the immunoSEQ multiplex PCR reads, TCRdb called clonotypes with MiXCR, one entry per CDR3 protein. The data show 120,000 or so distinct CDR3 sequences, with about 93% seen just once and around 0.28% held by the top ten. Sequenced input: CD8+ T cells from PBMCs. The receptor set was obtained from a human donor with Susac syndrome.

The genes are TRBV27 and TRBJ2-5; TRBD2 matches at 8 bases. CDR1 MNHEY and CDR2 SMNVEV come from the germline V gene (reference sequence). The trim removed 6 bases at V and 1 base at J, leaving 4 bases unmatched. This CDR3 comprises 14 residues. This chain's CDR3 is CASSRGGLQETQYF. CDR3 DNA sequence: TGTGCCAGCAGCCGCGGGGGGCTCCAAGAGACCCAGTACTTC.

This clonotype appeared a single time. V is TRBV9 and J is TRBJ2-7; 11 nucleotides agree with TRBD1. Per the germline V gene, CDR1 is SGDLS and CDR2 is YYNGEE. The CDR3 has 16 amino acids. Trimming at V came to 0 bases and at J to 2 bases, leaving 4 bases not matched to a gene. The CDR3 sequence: CASSVVAGQGAYEQYF. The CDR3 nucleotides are TGTGCCAGCAGCGTAGTCGCGGGACAGGGGGCCTACGAGCAGTACTTC.

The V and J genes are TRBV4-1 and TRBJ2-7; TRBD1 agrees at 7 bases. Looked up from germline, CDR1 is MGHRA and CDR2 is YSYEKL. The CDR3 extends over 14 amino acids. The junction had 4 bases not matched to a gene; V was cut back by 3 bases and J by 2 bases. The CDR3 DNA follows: TGCGCCAGCAGCCACCCCGGGACAGCCTACGAGCAGTACTTC. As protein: CASSHPGTAYEQYF.

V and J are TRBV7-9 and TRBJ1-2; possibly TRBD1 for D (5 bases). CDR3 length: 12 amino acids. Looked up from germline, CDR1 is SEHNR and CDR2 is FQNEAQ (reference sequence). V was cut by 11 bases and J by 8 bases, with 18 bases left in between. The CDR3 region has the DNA TGTGCCGGGGGGACGGACTCTGGAGGCTACACCTTC. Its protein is CAGGTDSGGYTF.

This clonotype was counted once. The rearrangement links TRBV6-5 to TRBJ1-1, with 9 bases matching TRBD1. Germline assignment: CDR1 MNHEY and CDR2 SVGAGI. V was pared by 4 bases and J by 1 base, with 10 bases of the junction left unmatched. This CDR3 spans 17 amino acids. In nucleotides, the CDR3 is TGTGCCAGCAGTTCCGACCCCTGGACAGGGGAGAACACTGAAGCTTTCTTT. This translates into CASSSDPWTGENTEAFF.

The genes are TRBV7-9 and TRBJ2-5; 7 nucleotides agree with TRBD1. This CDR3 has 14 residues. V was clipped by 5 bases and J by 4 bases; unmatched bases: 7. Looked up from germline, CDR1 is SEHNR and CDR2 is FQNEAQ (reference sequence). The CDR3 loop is CASSPDRERETQYF. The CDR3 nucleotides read TGTGCCAGCAGCCCCGACAGGGAGCGAGAGACCCAGTACTTC.

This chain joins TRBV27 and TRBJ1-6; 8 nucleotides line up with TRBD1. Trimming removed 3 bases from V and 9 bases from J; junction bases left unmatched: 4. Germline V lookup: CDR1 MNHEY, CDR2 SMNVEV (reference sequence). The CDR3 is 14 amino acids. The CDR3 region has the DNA TGTGCCAGCAGTTTCAACAGGGGGAGTTCACCCCTCCACTTT. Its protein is CASSFNRGSSPLHF.

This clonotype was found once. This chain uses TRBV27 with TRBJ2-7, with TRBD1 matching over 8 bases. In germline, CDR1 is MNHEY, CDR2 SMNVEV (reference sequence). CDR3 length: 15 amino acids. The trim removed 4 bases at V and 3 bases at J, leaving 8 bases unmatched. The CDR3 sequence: CASSSAGTGDYEQYF. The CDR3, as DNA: TGTGCCAGCAGTTCCGCCGGGACAGGAGACTACGAGCAGTACTTC.

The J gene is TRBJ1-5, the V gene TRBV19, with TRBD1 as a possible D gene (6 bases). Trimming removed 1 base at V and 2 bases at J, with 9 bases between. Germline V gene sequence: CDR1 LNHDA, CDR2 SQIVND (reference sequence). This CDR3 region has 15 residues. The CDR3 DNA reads TGTGCCAGTAGTATAGGCTACAGGGGCAATCAGCCCCAGCATTTT. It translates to CASSIGYRGNQPQHF.